This T cell receptor beta chain came from a study of blood T cell repertoires in COVID-19. In the study overall: T cells, B-cell-depleted T cells, or PBMCs provided the cDNA or gDNA that served as material.

In the source study's methods: Amplified reference gene primers provided the basis for estimating nucleated cell counts. The protocol was immunoSEQ multiplex PCR, while the TCRdb copy is restricted to in-frame clones and leaves out a portion. V, J and clone size derive from that table, while D and trimming were established from the DNA sequence. Of 150,000 to 200,000 clones detected, nearly 90% appear once; the ten largest clones hold around 1.9%. The V gene end was trimmed by 6 bases and the J gene end by 3 bases; junction bases not matched to a gene: 11. Germline CDR1 is LNHDA and CDR2 is SQIVND (reference sequence). This CDR3 has 16 amino acids.

The sample taken for sequencing was peripheral blood. V gene TRBV19 combines with J gene TRBJ1-2, with 9 bases lining up with TRBD1. This TCR derives from a man aged 18-30 years who had recovered from COVID-19. CDR3 protein: CASRMTGTGSDYGYTF. Written as DNA, the CDR3 is TGTGCCAGTAGGATGACCGGGACAGGGTCGGACTATGGCTACACCTTC.